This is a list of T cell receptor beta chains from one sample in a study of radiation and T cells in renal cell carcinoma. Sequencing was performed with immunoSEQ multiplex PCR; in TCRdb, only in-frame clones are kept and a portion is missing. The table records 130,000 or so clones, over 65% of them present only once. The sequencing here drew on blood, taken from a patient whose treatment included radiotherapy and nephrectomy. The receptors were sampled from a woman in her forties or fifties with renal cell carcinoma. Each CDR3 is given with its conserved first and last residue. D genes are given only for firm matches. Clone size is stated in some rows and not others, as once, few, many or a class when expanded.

CASSRSDRGLSGNTIYF,TGCGCCAGCAGCAGATCGGACAGGGGGCTGTCTGGAAACACCATATATTTT,TRBJ1-3,TRBD1,.,TRBV5-1
CASRDRSLPGNTIYF,TGCGCCAGCAGGGACAGGAGTCTTCCTGGAAACACCATATATTTT,TRBJ1-3,TRBD1,.,TRBV5-1
CASSLGVQQETQYF,TGTGCCAGCAGCTTAGGAGTCCAGCAAGAGACCCAGTACTTC,TRBJ2-5,.,.,TRBV7-2
CASSVEPRGNSPLHF,TGTGCCAGCAGCGTAGAACCCAGGGGAAATTCACCCCTCCACTTT,TRBJ1-6,.,few,TRBV9
CASSWLDRVGGETQYF,TGTGCCAGCAGCTGGCTGGACAGGGTAGGGGGAGAGACCCAGTACTTC,TRBJ2-5,TRBD1,once,TRBV5-6
CASSLGTSGINEQFF,TGTGCCAGTAGTCTCGGGACTAGCGGAATCAATGAGCAGTTCTTC,TRBJ2-1,TRBD2,.,TRBV19
CASSERDTGELFF,TGTGCCAGCAGTGAACGTGACACCGGGGAGCTGTTTTTT,TRBJ2-2,.,.,TRBV6-4
CASSLTGAKNIQYF,TGTGCCAGCAGCCTCACCGGGGCGAAAAACATTCAGTACTTC,TRBJ2-4,.,.,TRBV5-4
CASSNEKLFF,TGTGCGAGCAGTAATGAAAAACTGTTTTTT,TRBJ1-4,.,.,TRBV28
CASSPASLWSNQPQHF,TGTGCCAGCAGTCCGGCTTCCCTCTGGAGCAATCAGCCCCAGCATTTT,TRBJ1-5,.,.,TRBV28